This T cell receptor (beta chain) was sequenced during a study of response to subunit inactivated influenza vaccine. This CDR3 spans 15 amino acids. From germline, CDR1 is MNHEY and CDR2 SVGEGT. Trimming removed 0 bases from V and 4 bases from J; junction bases left unmatched: 4. One entry per CDR3 protein results from TCRdb running MiXCR on the RT-PCR reads. The repertoire has about 160,000 distinct CDR3 sequences, roughly a tenth of them found once; the top ten carry around 35%. The specimen was CD8+ T cells sorted from PBMCs, collected around 25 months after vaccination. The receptor was isolated from a man aged 50 to 69 who received an inactivated influenza vaccine. The gene calls are TRBV6-2 or TRBV6-3 and TRBJ1-1, with 8 bases matching TRBD1. CDR3 sequence: CASSYSSGGGTEAFF. CDR3 nucleotides: TGTGCCAGCAGTTACTCGTCAGGGGGCGGCACTGAAGCTTTCTTT.